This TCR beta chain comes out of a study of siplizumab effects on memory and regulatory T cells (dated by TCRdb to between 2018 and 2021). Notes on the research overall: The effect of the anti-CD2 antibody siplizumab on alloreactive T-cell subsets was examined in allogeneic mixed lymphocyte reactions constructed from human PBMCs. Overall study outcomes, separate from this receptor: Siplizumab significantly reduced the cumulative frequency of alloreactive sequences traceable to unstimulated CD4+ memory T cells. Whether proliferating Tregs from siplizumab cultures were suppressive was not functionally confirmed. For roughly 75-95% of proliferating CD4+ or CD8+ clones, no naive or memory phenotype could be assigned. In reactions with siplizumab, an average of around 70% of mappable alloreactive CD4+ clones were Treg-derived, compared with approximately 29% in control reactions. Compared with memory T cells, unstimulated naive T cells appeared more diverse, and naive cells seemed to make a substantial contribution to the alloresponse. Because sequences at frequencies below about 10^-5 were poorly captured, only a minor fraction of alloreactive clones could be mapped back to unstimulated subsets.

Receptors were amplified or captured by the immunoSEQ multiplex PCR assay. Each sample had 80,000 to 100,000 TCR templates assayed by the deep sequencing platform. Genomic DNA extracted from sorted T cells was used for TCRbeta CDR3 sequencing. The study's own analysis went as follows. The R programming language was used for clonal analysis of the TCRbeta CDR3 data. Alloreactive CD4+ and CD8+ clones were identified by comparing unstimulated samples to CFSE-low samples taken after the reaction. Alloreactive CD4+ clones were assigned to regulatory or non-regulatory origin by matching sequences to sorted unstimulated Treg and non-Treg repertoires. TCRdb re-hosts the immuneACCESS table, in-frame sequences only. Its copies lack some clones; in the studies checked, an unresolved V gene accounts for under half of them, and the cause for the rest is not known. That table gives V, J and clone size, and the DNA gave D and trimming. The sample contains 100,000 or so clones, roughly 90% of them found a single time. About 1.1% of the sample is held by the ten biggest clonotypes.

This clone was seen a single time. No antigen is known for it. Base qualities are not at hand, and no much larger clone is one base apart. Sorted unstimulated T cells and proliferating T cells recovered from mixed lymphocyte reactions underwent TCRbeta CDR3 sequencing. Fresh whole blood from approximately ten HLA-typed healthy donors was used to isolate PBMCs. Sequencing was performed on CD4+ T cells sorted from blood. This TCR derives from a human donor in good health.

The CDR3 is CASTLLPTDYGYTF. The DNA sequence is as follows: TGTGCCTCCACCCTTTTACCGACGGACTATGGCTACACCTTC. The sequence is built from TRBV30 and TRBJ1-2; the D gene lacks a confident call. CDR1 GTSNPN and CDR2 SVGIG are derived from the germline V gene (reference sequence). The CDR3 measures 14 amino acids from cysteine to phenylalanine. The kept DNA is CDR3 alone, 42 bases in frame from the first base. Cut back by 7 bases and 3 bases, the V and J ends lie 18 bases apart.